Listed below are T cell receptor beta chains from one sample, sequenced in a study of T cell repertoires in cytomegalovirus infection. TCRdb re-analysed the reads in MiXCR, keeping a single row per CDR3 protein. The sample includes just under 300,000 distinct CDR3 sequences, around 9.6% of them seen just once. The sequenced sample was PBMCs. The receptors stem from a human donor in good health (CMV status not recorded). Some clones in this sample may be carry-over from other donors' samples. Both conserved end residues are trimmed from each CDR3.

j_gene | v_gene | CDR3aa
TRBJ2-2 | TRBV7-2 | ASSLRSMNTGELF
TRBJ2-7 | TRBV7-9 | ASSRQGTVRIYEQY
TRBJ1-1 | TRBV19 | ASSPRKGYTEAF
TRBJ2-1 | TRBV3-1 | ASSQDQSGGSGYNEQF
TRBJ2-2 | TRBV6-6 | ASSRTSGATGELF
TRBJ2-2 | TRBV19 | ASMGTKLF
TRBJ2-1 | TRBV28 | ASSSAGTGGAYNEQF
TRBJ1-3 | TRBV6-5 | ASSYFSGDTIY
TRBJ1-1 | TRBV29-1 | SVPFGTANTEAF
TRBJ2-7 | TRBV9 | ASSAGQGAAYEQY
TRBJ2-2 | TRBV7-6 | ASSLAPQGQGGELF
TRBJ2-5 | TRBV20-1 | SGGGGNQETQY
TRBJ2-3 | TRBV7-2 | ASSLEGRGRADTQY
TRBJ1-1 | TRBV20-1 | SAQTIRGRLNTEAF
TRBJ2-1 | TRBV6-2/TRBV6-3 | ASSYPPNEQF
TRBJ1-5 | TRBV20-1 | SASRGQPRSNQPQH
TRBJ1-6 | TRBV20-1 | SARPPGQGNSPLH
TRBJ2-2 | TRBV20-1 | SARVERGRTGELF
TRBJ1-2 | TRBV6-1 | ASSREEGAYGYT
TRBJ2-6 | TRBV6-2/TRBV6-3 | ASSPPRAGANVLT
TRBJ2-3 | TRBV7-9 | ASSPTIGDTQY
TRBJ1-1 | TRBV29-1 | SASRGVGVVLNTEAF
TRBJ2-1 | TRBV27 | ASSFSQYNEQF
TRBJ2-5 | TRBV7-9 | ASSVDRGGQETQY
TRBJ1-1 | TRBV19 | ASTRKRGTEAF
TRBJ2-5 | TRBV19 | ASSSAGQGARPQY
TRBJ2-1 | TRBV28 | ASSFGGRSYNEQF
TRBJ1-6 | TRBV14 | ASSHKGGNSPLH
TRBJ1-6 | TRBV7-9 | ASSLGKVDSDSPLH
TRBJ2-2 | TRBV15 | ATSRDRAARNTGELF
TRBJ1-2 | TRBV20-1 | SAEPPGQGYYGYT
TRBJ1-1 | TRBV28 | ASSSLGPPNTEAF
TRBJ2-3 | TRBV12-3/TRBV12-4 | ASTPGRERGTDTQY
TRBJ2-1 | TRBV4-2 | ASSPLDRGPYNEQF
TRBJ1-1 | TRBV7-2 | ASSLDYAEAF
TRBJ2-3 | TRBV7-3 | ASSLRGHQSDTQY
TRBJ1-4 | TRBV19 | ASSPDRIEKLF
TRBJ2-2 | TRBV19 | ASRTNRQYTGELF
TRBJ2-3 | TRBV7-9 | ASSLRGASTDTQY
TRBJ2-3 | TRBV3-1 | ASSQVKRLVSDTQY
TRBJ1-2 | TRBV7-9 | ASSLPPGQGSNYGYT